These 21 T cell receptor beta chains came from one sample sequenced in a study of shared clonotypes between healthy human individuals. Clones were sequenced by immunoSEQ multiplex PCR, and TCRdb holds only the in-frame ones, with some missing. The data hold about 680,000 clones, with about 91% observed a single time. Terminally differentiated effector memory CD45RA+ cells were excluded from the naive CD8 cells, which were CD45RO-negative and positively selected for CCR7. The specimen sequenced was naive CD8+ T cells sorted from blood. These receptor sequences come from a man aged 25 to 40 in good health.

The chain recombines TRBV13 with TRBJ2-1; TRBD2 matches at 7 bases. J lost 8 bases, V lost 5 bases, and 12 bases had no gene match. The germline gives CDR1 PRHDT, CDR2 FYEKMQ (reference sequence). The length of the CDR3 is 15 residues. The CDR3 DNA reads TGTGCCAGCAGCACCCGTCTAGCGGCCGGCTATGAGCAGTTCTTC. This translates into CASSTRLAAGYEQFF. Combining the CDR3 with reference TRBV13 and TRBJ2-1 gives the whole variable domain AAGVIQSPRHLIKEKRETATLKCYPIPRHDTVYWYQQGPGQDPQFLISFYEKMQSDKGSIPDRFSAQQFSDYHSELNMSSLELGDSALYFCASSTRLAAGYEQFFGPGTRLTVL.

This sequence joins TRBV5-4 and TRBJ1-2, with TRBD1 identical over 9 bases. Germline loops: CDR1 SGHNT, CDR2 YYREEE (reference sequence). This CDR3 comprises 17 residues. Losses at the gene ends were 3 bases for V and 2 bases for J; bases not matched to a gene: 11. The CDR3 DNA follows: TGTGCCAGCAGCTCCTTGGACAGGGGTCCCTCGAACTATGGCTACACCTTC. Translated, it gives CASSSLDRGPSNYGYTF. The whole variable domain, filled in from reference TRBV5-4 and TRBJ1-2, reads ETGVTQSPTHLIKTRGQQVTLRCSSQSGHNTVSWYQQALGQGPQFIFQYYREEENGRGNFPPRFSGLQFPNYSSELNVNALELDDSALYLCASSSLDRGPSNYGYTFGSGTRLTVV.

CDR3 coding DNA: TGTGCCAGCAGCCCCCGGTCAGGGGGAACCTACGAGCAGTACTTC. It translates to CASSPRSGGTYEQYF. V is TRBV7-9 and J is TRBJ2-7; 7 bases align to TRBD1. CDR1 and CDR2 (germline): SEHNR, FQNEAQ (reference sequence). This CDR3 is built from 15 residues. The trim removed 5 bases at V and 2 bases at J, leaving 9 bases unmatched. Full variable domain (rest looked up from reference TRBV7-9 and TRBJ2-7): DTGVSQNPRHKITKRGQNVTFRCDPISEHNRLYWYRQTLGQGPEFLTYFQNEAQLEKSRLLSDRFSAERPKGSFSTLEIQRTEQGDSAMYLCASSPRSGGTYEQYFGPGTRLTVT.

The genes are TRBV4-1 and TRBJ2-7; TRBD1 agrees at 7 bases. Trimming removed 4 bases from V and 3 bases from J; junction bases left unmatched: 3. The CDR3 is 13 amino acids. From germline, CDR1 is MGHRA and CDR2 YSYEKL. This CDR3 reads CASSPGTDYEQYF. CDR3 nucleotides: TGCGCCAGCAGCCCCGGGACAGACTACGAGCAGTACTTC.

The CDR3 region has the DNA TGTGCCAGTAGCAATCCGCGGGAGGGATACAATGAGCAGTTCTTC. Protein sequence: CASSNPREGYNEQFF. This chain joins TRBV19 and TRBJ2-1; 9 positions match TRBD2. Germline CDR1 LNHDA, CDR2 SQIVND (reference sequence). The trim removed 6 bases at V and 4 bases at J, leaving 7 bases unmatched. This CDR3 has 15 residues.

This clone was seen only once. V and J are TRBV28 and TRBJ1-5, with TRBD1 matching over 8 bases. The junction had 10 bases not matched to a gene; V was cut back by 5 bases and J by 7 bases. CDR3 length: 15 amino acids. Germline V gene data show CDR1 as MDHEN and CDR2 as SYDVKM. CDR3 in DNA: TGTGCCAGCAGTCGACAGGGGTTGGCTAGGCAGCCCCAGCATTTT. This encodes CASSRQGLARQPQHF. Supplemented by reference TRBV28 and TRBJ1-5, the full variable domain reads DVKVTQSSRYLVKRTGEKVFLECVQDMDHENMFWYRQDPGLGLRLIYFSYDVKMKEKGDIPEGYSVSREKKERFSLILESASTNQTSMYLCASSRQGLARQPQHFGDGTRLSIL.

The chain couples TRBV10-3 to TRBJ2-7, with 9 positions matching TRBD2. Germline V gene lookup returns CDR1 ENHRY and CDR2 SYGVKD. This CDR3 region has 16 residues. V shed 4 bases and J 0 bases; nucleotides not matched to a gene: 7. The CDR3 loop reads CAISGSQREASYEQYF. The CDR3 DNA reads TGTGCCATCAGTGGCTCACAGCGGGAGGCCTCCTACGAGCAGTACTTC.

About this clone itself: Other DNA sequences in the sample encode the same CDR3. This chain links TRBV9 with TRBJ2-3; 9 positions agree with TRBD2. The CDR3 extends over 15 amino acids. Unmatched junction bases numbered 1, after V lost 0 bases and J lost 2 bases. Germline V gene lookup returns CDR1 SGDLS and CDR2 YYNGEE. The CDR3 loop is CASSVGLAATDTQYF. CDR3 DNA: TGTGCCAGCAGCGTAGGACTAGCGGCCACAGATACGCAGTATTTT.

The chain couples TRBV19 to TRBJ2-2; no reliable D call. The germline V gene has CDR1 LNHDA and CDR2 SQIVND (reference sequence). Trimming stripped 7 bases from V and 6 bases from J, with 21 bases between. This CDR3 comprises 16 residues. Here the CDR3 DNA reads TGTGCCAGTAAAGCGCAGGTTGGCGATTGGGCCGGGGAGCTGTTTTTT. Translated: CASKAQVGDWAGELFF. The full variable domain, completed using reference TRBV19 and TRBJ2-2, is DGGITQSPKYLFRKEGQNVTLSCEQNLNHDAMYWYRQDPGQGLRLIYYSQIVNDFQKGDIAEGYSVSREKKESFPLTVTSAQKNPTAFYLCASKAQVGDWAGELFFGEGSRLTVL.

The chain is built from TRBV27 and TRBJ1-1; D is ambiguous. This CDR3 spans 15 amino acids. In germline, CDR1 is MNHEY, CDR2 SMNVEV (reference sequence). Trimming shortened V by 3 bases and J by 1 base, and 12 bases separated the two germline ends. CDR3 bases: TGTGCCAGCAGTTTCCTTGGGCAAGGGAACACTGAAGCTTTCTTT. As protein: CASSFLGQGNTEAFF.

Concerning this clone itself: Other DNA sequences in the same sample also yield this CDR3. This chain joins TRBV27 and TRBJ2-7; 12 bases align to TRBD2. This CDR3 comprises 16 residues. Germline V gene lookup returns CDR1 MNHEY and CDR2 SMNVEV (reference sequence). V lost 0 bases to trimming and J lost 2 bases; unmatched junction nucleotides: 2. In DNA, the CDR3 is TGTGCCAGCAGTTTATCGACTAGCGGGAGCGCCTACGAGCAGTACTTC. Translating it yields CASSLSTSGSAYEQYF.

The V and J genes are TRBV9 and TRBJ2-5; 12 positions match TRBD1. V gave up 4 bases and J gave up 2 bases; unmatched junction bases: 12. Germline-derived CDR1 and CDR2 are SGDLS and YYNGEE. The CDR3 has 18 residues. The CDR3 sequence: CASSSRMGTGGNQETQYF. DNA for the CDR3: TGTGCCAGCAGCTCACGCATGGGGACAGGGGGCAATCAAGAGACCCAGTACTTC.

The chain couples TRBV10-3 to TRBJ2-7; D not resolved. CDR3 length equals 16 residues. Trimming stripped 3 bases from V and 2 bases from J, with 17 bases between. Germline CDR1 reads ENHRY; CDR2 reads SYGVKD. For the CDR3, the DNA is TGTGCCATCAGTGACCCTTTCGGTAGGACCACCTACGAGCAGTACTTC. It codes for CAISDPFGRTTYEQYF.

The rearrangement joins TRBV10-3 to TRBJ1-2; tentative D call: TRBD1 (6 bases). The CDR3 sequence is 18 residues long. In germline, CDR1 is ENHRY, CDR2 SYGVKD. The V end was cut by 2 bases, the J end by 4 bases, with 23 bases between. The CDR3 DNA reads TGTGCCATCAGTGAGCCGGAAGTTGGACAGATCCCCTTCTATGGCTACACCTTC. Its translation: CAISEPEVGQIPFYGYTF.

The V call is TRBV28, the J call TRBJ2-7, with a possible D match to TRBD2 (7 bases). The CDR3 spans 18 residues. Trimming removed 6 bases from V and 3 bases from J, with 27 bases in between. Germline CDR1 MDHEN, CDR2 SYDVKM. Here the CDR3 DNA reads TGTGCCAGCAGAAATAGGGGGGGAGGTGGGACTCACTACTACGAGCAGTACTTC. Protein product: CASRNRGGGGTHYYEQYF.

The chain employs TRBV7-8 and TRBJ2-7; D is ambiguous. V was shortened by 1 base and J by 5 bases, with 6 bases between the two germline ends. This CDR3 spans 12 amino acids. Germline V gives CDR1 SGHVS, CDR2 FQNEAQ. The CDR3 DNA is TGTGCCAGCAGCTTAGTGAGTCACGAGCAGTACTTC. It yields the protein CASSLVSHEQYF.

The chain is built from TRBV29-1 and TRBJ2-1; 7 nucleotides match TRBD1. Germline CDR1 SQVTM, CDR2 ANQGSEA. V dropped 7 bases and J dropped 8; count of bases not matched to a gene: 11. CDR3 length equals 13 residues. CDR3 protein: CSARQGFIDEQFF. CDR3 bases: TGCAGCGCCCGACAGGGATTTATCGATGAGCAGTTCTTC.

The rearrangement joins TRBV10-2 to TRBJ2-3; D may be TRBD1 (6 bases). Germline V gene lookup returns CDR1 WSHSY and CDR2 SAAADI. This CDR3 region has 15 residues. Trimming removed 6 bases at V and 4 bases at J, with 17 bases between. The CDR3 region has the DNA TGCGCCAGCAGGGCCGACAGGACCACAGCAGATACGCAGTATTTT. Residues: CASRADRTTADTQYF.

The genes are TRBV7-2 and TRBJ2-7; 9 bases are shared with TRBD1. Germline CDR1 SGHTA, CDR2 FQGNSA. CDR3 length equals 14 residues. V dropped 4 bases and J dropped 3; count of bases not matched to a gene: 4. The CDR3 loop is CASSWGQGDYEQYF. The DNA of the CDR3 is TGTGCCAGCAGCTGGGGACAGGGAGACTACGAGCAGTACTTC.

The sample holds one count of this clone. The chain links TRBV27 to TRBJ2-7, with TRBD2 matching over 7 bases. The germline V gene encodes CDR1 MNHEY and CDR2 SMNVEV (reference sequence). The CDR3 loop spans 14 amino acids. The J segment lost 1 base and the V segment lost 4 bases, leaving 4 bases of the junction unmatched. This chain's CDR3 is CASSSKRDSYEQYF. In DNA, the CDR3 is TGTGCCAGCAGTTCCAAGCGGGATTCCTACGAGCAGTACTTC.

This chain connects TRBV10-2 to TRBJ2-7; the D is unclear. V was cut by 6 bases and J by 3 bases, with 9 bases left in between. CDR3 length: 12 amino acids. The germline V gene encodes CDR1 WSHSY and CDR2 SAAADI. In nucleotides, the CDR3 is TGCGCCAGCAGCGTCAGCTTCTACGAGCAGTACTTC. It codes for CASSVSFYEQYF.